The 3 T cell receptor beta chains given below trace back to one sample, sequenced in a study of cytomegalovirus exposure and HLA in healthy donors. PCR involved 60 Vbeta and 13 Jbeta primers. Some clones are missing from TCRdb's copy, which holds only in-frame ones; the method was immunoSEQ multiplex PCR. The sample includes some 98,000 clones, under 75% seen only once; the top ten take less than 2.5%. The sequenced material came from PBMCs. Receptors were obtained from a man aged 45-65 years in good health and CMV-seronegative.

The V and J genes are TRBV10-2 and TRBJ2-7; 12 bases map to TRBD2. Trimming took 6 bases from V and 4 from J; bases not matched to a gene: 7. The germline CDR1 and CDR2 sequences are WSHSY and SAAADI. The CDR3 totals 15 residues. The CDR3 DNA reads as TGCGCCAGCAGGCCGACTAGCGGGAGAGGGTACGAGCAGTACTTC. Its translation: CASRPTSGRGYEQYF.

This clone was detected only once. The CDR3 coding sequence is TGTGCCAGCACTCCGGGAGGGGAGCAGTTCTTC. Its translation is CASTPGGEQFF. This chain connects TRBV6-1 to TRBJ2-1; 8 positions match TRBD2. In germline, CDR1 is MNHNS, CDR2 SASEGT. The CDR3 has 11 residues. The V and J ends lost 7 bases and 10 bases, in that order; junction bases with no gene match: 3.

As concerns this clone: Other DNA sequences in the same sample also yield this CDR3. The chain recombines TRBV9 with TRBJ2-1; 13 bases are a match to TRBD2. The CDR3 runs 15 residues. V shed 4 bases and J 6 bases; nucleotides not matched to a gene: 4. The germline gives CDR1 SGDLS, CDR2 YYNGEE. CDR3 sequence (DNA): TGTGCCAGCAGCCTCCGACTAGCGGGGGGCAATGAGCAGTTCTTC. Protein: CASSLRLAGGNEQFF.